This T cell receptor (beta chain) stems from a study of T cells in localized non-small cell lung cancer. Regarding the study as a whole: Tumor showed lower T cell clonality than uninvolved adjacent lung, where it was highest. In adjacent lung, a median approximately 60 of the top 100 tumor clones were found.

As regards this clone: The antigen remains undetermined.

Free of atypia, the adjacent lung was collected at least 2 cm away from the tumor margin. The germline V gene has CDR1 WSHSY and CDR2 SAAADI. Trimming took off 6 bases at V and 3 bases at J, with 12 bases between the two ends. This CDR3 comprises 14 residues. TCRdb's copy holds only in-frame clones and misses some; the assay was immunoSEQ multiplex PCR. The repertoire has about 1,000 clones, 33% of them found once; the top ten carry 16%. The rearrangement links TRBV10-2 to TRBJ1-5, with a weak D call TRBD1 (5 bases). The sequencing used normal lung tissue next to the tumor, collected before any cancer treatment. The sequence was obtained from a female donor older than 55 with stage III squamous cell lung carcinoma. Here the CDR3 DNA reads TGCGCCAGCAGAGTCGGGACGGACAATCAGCCCCAGCATTTT. This translates into CASRVGTDNQPQHF.